What follows describes a single TCR beta chain. The V end lost 5 bases, the J end lost 3 bases, and 20 bases lay between the germline ends. The V gene's germline CDR1 is SGHAT and CDR2 FQNNGV. This CDR3 has 16 residues. This record comes from a study of blood T cell repertoires in COVID-19. On the study more broadly: Donors in the United States, Italy and Spain gave samples during acute or convalescent COVID-19. PBMCs, B-cell-depleted T cells, or T cells provided the cDNA or gDNA that made up the material.

Study processing details: Estimation of nucleated cell counts was performed using reference gene primer amplification. Generated by immunoSEQ multiplex PCR, the TCRdb table keeps only in-frame clones and is missing some. Clone size and V and J calls were adopted from that table, with D and trimming inferred from the DNA. Of nearly 110,000 clones in the sample, about 91% were seen once. The material sequenced was peripheral blood. This receptor was taken from a man in his fifties with active or convalescent COVID-19. V usage is TRBV11-2 and J usage is TRBJ2-7; a weak D match, TRBD2 (6 bases). CDR3 in DNA: TGTGCCAGCAGCCCCATCGCCCGGGACTCCTTCTACGAGCAGTACTTC. This translates into CASSPIARDSFYEQYF.